The 25 T cell receptor beta chains listed next were all sequenced from one sample in a study of graft-versus-host responses after intestinal transplantation. For these TCRs, the target antigens are not known. TCRdb keeps only in-frame clones here, not all; method: immunoSEQ multiplex PCR. The sample contains about 36,000 clones, roughly 95% of which appear only once. The sample consisted of unstimulated CD4+ T cells sorted from spleen or lymph node cells, taken before transplant. These receptors were collected from a human donor who was the organ donor for an intestinal transplant.

V gene TRBV11-2 combines with J gene TRBJ2-3; maybe TRBD2 (6 bases). The CDR3 totals 15 residues. V dropped 1 base and J dropped 7 bases, with 15 bases sitting between them. Germline V CDR1 and CDR2: SGHAT, FQNNGV. The DNA of the CDR3 is TGTGCCAGCAGCTTAGGGGCAGCAGGGACTCATACGCAGTATTTT. Translating it yields CASSLGAAGTHTQYF.

The chain carries TRBV10-3 and TRBJ2-7; 9 nucleotides align to TRBD1. This CDR3 has 15 residues. CDR1 is ENHRY, CDR2 SYGVKD, per germline. J was trimmed by 1 base and V by 4 bases; bases with no gene match: 5. The CDR3 DNA reads TGTGCCATCAGTGTTGGACAGGGGCTGTCCTACGAGCAGTACTTC. Its protein is CAISVGQGLSYEQYF.

The chain joins TRBV27 to TRBJ1-5; D not certain. This CDR3 is built from 15 residues. The V gene lost 0 bases and the J gene lost 1 base, with 7 bases spanning the gap. CDR1 and CDR2 (germline): MNHEY, SMNVEV (reference sequence). The CDR3 region is CASSLSQGSNQPQHF. The CDR3 DNA is TGTGCCAGCAGTTTATCGCAAGGGAGCAATCAGCCCCAGCATTTT.

This clone was recorded only once. In DNA, the CDR3 is TGTGCCAGTGCCCTTCGGAGGTTGACTGAAGCTTTCTTT. As protein: CASALRRLTEAFF. The chain employs TRBV19 and TRBJ1-1, with no clear D. Germline CDR1 and CDR2: LNHDA and SQIVND (reference sequence). There are 13 residues in the CDR3. Trimming shortened V by 8 bases and J by 5 bases, and 15 bases separated the two germline ends.

The gene calls are TRBV9 and TRBJ1-2, with D possibly being TRBD1 (5 bases). Germline values: CDR1 SGDLS, CDR2 YYNGEE. The CDR3 length is 14 residues. V was trimmed by 4 bases and J by 0 bases, leaving 10 bases between them. CDR3 protein: CASSPTGANYGYTF. For the CDR3, the DNA is TGTGCCAGCAGCCCCACAGGTGCTAACTATGGCTACACCTTC.

This clone was detected once. This chain connects TRBV6-5 to TRBJ2-1; the match to TRBD2 covers 11 bases. V gave up 0 bases and J gave up 7 bases; unmatched junction bases: 2. The CDR3 is 15 amino acids. Germline loops: CDR1 MNHEY, CDR2 SVGAGI. The CDR3 is CASSYSSGGANEQFF. CDR3 nucleotide sequence: TGTGCCAGCAGTTACTCTAGCGGGGGGGCAAATGAGCAGTTCTTC.

This clone was seen only a few times. The V call is TRBV7-9, the J call TRBJ2-3; D is uncertain. Looked up from germline, CDR1 is SEHNR and CDR2 is FQNEAQ (reference sequence). The V end was cut by 4 bases, the J end by 1 base, with 3 bases between. This CDR3 is built from 12 residues. CDR3 region: CASSSGTDTQYF. Written as DNA, the CDR3 is TGTGCCAGCAGCTCAGGCACAGATACGCAGTATTTT.

V gene TRBV18 combines with J gene TRBJ2-3; D is unresolved. The V end lost 3 bases, the J end lost 10 bases, and 8 bases lay between the germline ends. This CDR3 has 11 residues. Germline V gene lookup returns CDR1 KGHSH and CDR2 LQKENI. The CDR3 protein is CASSPEMAQYF. The CDR3 region has the DNA TGTGCCAGCTCACCGGAAATGGCGCAGTATTTT.

V gene TRBV30 combines with J gene TRBJ1-5; a possible D gene is TRBD1 (5 bases). Germline CDR1 reads GTSNPN; CDR2 reads SVGIG (reference sequence). CDR3 length equals 13 residues. Deletions cut 2 bases from V and 2 bases from J, with 7 bases between. The CDR3 region is CAWSWGGNQPQHF. CDR3 nucleotide sequence: TGTGCCTGGAGTTGGGGGGGCAATCAGCCCCAGCATTTT.

This clone appeared once. The chain uses TRBV6-6 and TRBJ2-2; TRBD1 agrees at 10 bases. This CDR3 contains 16 residues. Germline-derived CDR1 and CDR2 are MNHNY and SVGAGI (reference sequence). Losses at the gene ends were 6 bases for V and 5 bases for J; bases not matched to a gene: 9. The CDR3 spells CASRRGTGVGTGELFF. The CDR3, as DNA: TGTGCCAGCAGACGCGGGACAGGGGTGGGGACCGGGGAGCTGTTTTTT.

The chain employs TRBV6-5 and TRBJ1-6; D ambiguous. This CDR3 is built from 15 residues. The germline gives CDR1 MNHEY, CDR2 SVGAGI. Trimming removed 4 bases from V and 7 bases from J, with 14 bases in between. This chain's CDR3 is CASSFDVPRNSPLHF. CDR3 in DNA: TGTGCCAGCAGTTTCGACGTACCGCGAAATTCACCCCTCCACTTT.

The chain uses TRBV4-3 and TRBJ1-2; 11 bases map to TRBD1. The CDR3 loop spans 16 amino acids. The germline V gene has CDR1 LGHNA and CDR2 YSLEER. Trimming removed 3 bases from V and 4 bases from J; junction bases left unmatched: 7. In DNA form, the CDR3 reads TGCGCCAGCAGCCAGAAGGACAGGGGGCAAGGCTATGGCTACACCTTC. Translating gives CASSQKDRGQGYGYTF.

In this sample, this clone turned up once. In DNA form, the CDR3 reads TGTGCCAGCAGTTACGGGAGCGGGGGGGACACAGATACGCAGTATTTT. Translation: CASSYGSGGDTDTQYF. The chain employs TRBV6-6 and TRBJ2-3; 10 bases match TRBD2. V trimming: 2 bases; J trimming: 2 bases; junction bases outside the gene matches: 4. The CDR3 sequence is 16 residues long. Germline V gene sequence: CDR1 MNHNY, CDR2 SVGAGI (reference sequence).

The chain carries TRBV6-5 and TRBJ2-1, with 12 bases matching TRBD2. The junction had 5 bases not matched to a gene; V was cut back by 7 bases and J by 4 bases. Germline V gene sequence: CDR1 MNHEY, CDR2 SVGAGI. The CDR3 covers 15 residues. This CDR3 is CASMASGGGYNEQFF. The CDR3 DNA reads TGTGCCAGCATGGCTAGCGGGGGGGGATACAATGAGCAGTTCTTC.

The rearrangement joins TRBV5-1 to TRBJ2-3; 10 bases line up with TRBD1. The ends lost 3 bases at V and 4 bases at J; junction bases unmatched: 2. The V gene's germline CDR1 is SGHRS and CDR2 YFSETQ. The CDR3 is 14 amino acids. CDR3 region: CASSSGQGADTQYF. The DNA for the CDR3 is TGCGCCAGCAGCTCCGGACAGGGGGCAGATACGCAGTATTTT.

The CDR3 is CASSAGDYGYTF. The CDR3 nucleotides read TGTGCCAGCAGTGCAGGCGACTATGGCTACACCTTC. V and J are TRBV2 and TRBJ1-2, with D unresolved. Germline CDR1 and CDR2: SNHLY and FYNNEI. The CDR3 is 12 residues long. V lost 4 bases, J lost 3 bases, and 6 bases lay in between.

The rearrangement joins TRBV9 to TRBJ1-1; 7 bases map to TRBD1. V dropped 3 bases and J dropped 1; count of bases not matched to a gene: 6. CDR1 is SGDLS and CDR2 is YYNGEE in the germline V gene. The CDR3 length is 15 residues. The CDR3 spells CASSARQGGNTEAFF. The CDR3 coding sequence is TGTGCCAGCAGCGCGCGACAGGGAGGGAACACTGAAGCTTTCTTT. Using reference TRBV9 and TRBJ1-1 for the parts outside the CDR3, the full variable domain is DSGVTQTPKHLITATGQRVTLRCSPRSGDLSVYWYQQSLDQGLQFLIQYYNGEERAKGNILERFSAQQFPDLHSELNLSSLELGDSALYFCASSARQGGNTEAFFGQGTRLTVV.

This CDR3 is CASSLDRRYTGEQYF. The CDR3 DNA reads TGTGCCAGCAGCTTAGATCGGCGGTACACGGGTGAGCAGTACTTC. V usage is TRBV7-2 and J usage is TRBJ2-7; D gene uncertain. The CDR3 totals 15 residues. V dropped 1 base and J dropped 7 bases, with 17 bases sitting between them. Germline CDR1 reads SGHTA; CDR2 reads FQGNSA. The full variable domain, in which reference TRBV7-2 and TRBJ2-7 provide the parts outside the CDR3, is GAGVSQSPSNKVTEKGKDVELRCDPISGHTALYWYRQSLGQGLEFLIYFQGNSAPDKSGLPSDRFSAERTGGSVSTLTIQRTQQEDSAVYLCASSLDRRYTGEQYFGPGTRLTVT.

V and J are TRBV6-5 and TRBJ2-7; TRBD2 matches 10 bases. The CDR3 spans 15 residues. Germline loops: CDR1 MNHEY, CDR2 SVGAGI. Trimming at V came to 6 bases and at J to 5 bases, leaving 10 bases not matched to a gene. The CDR3 DNA sequence: TGTGCCAGCAGCGATCGGGCTAGCGGGGGCAACGAGCAGTACTTC. This sequence encodes CASSDRASGGNEQYF.

The chain is built from TRBV5-1 and TRBJ2-3; D gene ambiguous. Trimming stripped 0 bases from V and 0 bases from J, with 5 bases between. The CDR3 spans 14 residues. Germline values: CDR1 SGHRS, CDR2 YFSETQ. DNA of the CDR3: TGCGCCAGCAGCTTGGATTTAAGCACAGATACGCAGTATTTT. Amino acids: CASSLDLSTDTQYF.

The chain employs TRBV28 and TRBJ2-5, with TRBD2 identical over 10 bases. Germline loops: CDR1 MDHEN, CDR2 SYDVKM. The CDR3 loop spans 15 amino acids. The V gene end was trimmed by 6 bases and the J gene end by 2 bases; junction bases not matched to a gene: 6. CDR3: CASSQLAGKQETQYF. Written as DNA, the CDR3 is TGTGCCAGCAGCCAACTAGCGGGGAAACAAGAGACCCAGTACTTC.

This chain links TRBV18 with TRBJ1-3; D remains unclear. This CDR3 has 16 amino acids. Trimming pared 1 base from V and 0 bases from J, leaving 10 bases between. Germline V lookup: CDR1 KGHSH, CDR2 LQKENI. CDR3 sequence: CASSPLLGRSGNTIYF. The CDR3 bases are TGTGCCAGCTCACCACTCCTGGGTCGCTCTGGAAACACCATATATTTT.

The gene calls are TRBV5-4 and TRBJ2-1; 12 bases map to TRBD2. V lost 0 bases, J lost 11 bases, and 6 bases stayed unmatched. This CDR3 spans 15 amino acids. CDR1 is SGHNT, CDR2 YYREEE, per germline (reference sequence). The DNA for the CDR3 is TGTGCCAGCAGCTTGGAGCTAGCGGGGGGGCCGAAGCAGTTCTTC. It yields the protein CASSLELAGGPKQFF.

The sample holds a few counts of this clone. This chain joins TRBV29-1 and TRBJ1-2; D uncertain. Per the germline V gene, CDR1 is SQVTM and CDR2 is ANQGSEA. The ends were cut back, 6 bases at V and 1 base at J, with 15 bases in the middle. The CDR3 extends over 14 amino acids. CDR3 region: CSVPLSGLNYGYTF. The CDR3 bases are TGCAGCGTACCCCTTTCAGGCCTTAACTATGGCTACACCTTC.

J is TRBJ2-7 and V is TRBV10-3; unclear D gene. The CDR3 sequence is 14 residues long. Germline-derived CDR1 and CDR2 are ENHRY and SYGVKD. Trimming pared 0 bases from V and 1 base from J, leaving 7 bases between. The CDR3 loop reads CAISESKDSYEQYF. CDR3 DNA sequence: TGTGCCATCAGTGAGTCAAAGGATTCCTACGAGCAGTACTTC.